The clone carrying this T cell receptor beta chain was seen a handful of times. Profiling relied on immunoSEQ multiplex PCR, and the TCRdb table lists in-frame clones only, not all of them. The repertoire consists of roughly 200,000 clones, with 87% occurring once and the leading ten covering approximately 2.1%. This sample is part of a study of blood T cell repertoires in COVID-19. The germline CDR1 and CDR2 sequences are GTSNPN and SVGIG (reference sequence). Trimming took off 2 bases at V and 7 bases at J, with 9 bases between the two ends. The CDR3 totals 12 residues. Sequencing input: PBMCs or T cells enriched from blood (not recorded which). The gene calls are TRBV30 and TRBJ1-5; no clear D. This receptor was identified in a woman in her twenties or thirties who had recovered from COVID-19. This chain's CDR3 is CAWSKTGQPQHF. The CDR3 DNA is TGTGCCTGGAGTAAAACGGGACAGCCCCAGCATTTT.